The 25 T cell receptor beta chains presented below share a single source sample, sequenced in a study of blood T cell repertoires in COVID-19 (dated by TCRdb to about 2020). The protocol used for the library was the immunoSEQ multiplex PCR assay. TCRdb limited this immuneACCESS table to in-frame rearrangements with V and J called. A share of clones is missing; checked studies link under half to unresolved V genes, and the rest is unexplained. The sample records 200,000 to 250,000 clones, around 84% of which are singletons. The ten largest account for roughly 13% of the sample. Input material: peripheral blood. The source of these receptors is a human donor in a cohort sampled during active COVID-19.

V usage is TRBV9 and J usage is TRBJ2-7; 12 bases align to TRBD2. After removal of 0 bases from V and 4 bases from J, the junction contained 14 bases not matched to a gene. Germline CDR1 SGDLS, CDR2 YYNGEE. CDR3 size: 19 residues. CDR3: CASSVAGYQRTSGVYEQYF. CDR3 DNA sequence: TGTGCCAGCAGCGTAGCAGGGTATCAGAGGACTAGCGGGGTATACGAGCAGTACTTC.

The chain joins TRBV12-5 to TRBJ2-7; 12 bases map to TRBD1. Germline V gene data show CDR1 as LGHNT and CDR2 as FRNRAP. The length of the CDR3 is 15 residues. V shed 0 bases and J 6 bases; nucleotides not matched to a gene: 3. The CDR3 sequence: CASGLVGTGGGEQYF. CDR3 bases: TGTGCTAGTGGTTTGGTTGGGACAGGGGGCGGCGAGCAGTACTTC.

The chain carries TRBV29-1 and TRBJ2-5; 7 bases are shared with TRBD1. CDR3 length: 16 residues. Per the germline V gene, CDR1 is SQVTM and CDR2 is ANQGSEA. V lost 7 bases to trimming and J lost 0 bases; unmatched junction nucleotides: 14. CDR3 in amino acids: CSARTGDRYDQETQYF. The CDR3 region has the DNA TGCAGCGCCCGGACAGGTGACAGATACGACCAAGAGACCCAGTACTTC.

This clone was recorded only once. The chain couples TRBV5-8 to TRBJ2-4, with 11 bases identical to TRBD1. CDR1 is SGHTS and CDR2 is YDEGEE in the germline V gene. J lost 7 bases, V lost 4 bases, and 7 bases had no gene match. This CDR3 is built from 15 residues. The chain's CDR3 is CASSLTGTGGNIQYF. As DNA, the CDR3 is TGTGCCAGCAGCCTGACCGGGACAGGGGGTAACATTCAGTACTTC.

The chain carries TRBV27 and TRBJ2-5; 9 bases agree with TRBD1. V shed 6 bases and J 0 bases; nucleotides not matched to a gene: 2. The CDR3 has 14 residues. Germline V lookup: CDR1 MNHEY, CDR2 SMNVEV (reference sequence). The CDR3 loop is CASRGDRDQETQYF. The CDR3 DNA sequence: TGTGCCAGCAGGGGGGACAGGGACCAAGAGACCCAGTACTTC.

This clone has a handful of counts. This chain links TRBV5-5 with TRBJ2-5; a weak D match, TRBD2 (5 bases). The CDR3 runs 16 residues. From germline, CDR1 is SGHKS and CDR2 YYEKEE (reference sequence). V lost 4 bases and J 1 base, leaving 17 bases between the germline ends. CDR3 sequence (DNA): TGTGCCAGCAGCCCCACTAGGAGTGTCTCCCAAGAGACCCAGTACTTC. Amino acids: CASSPTRSVSQETQYF.

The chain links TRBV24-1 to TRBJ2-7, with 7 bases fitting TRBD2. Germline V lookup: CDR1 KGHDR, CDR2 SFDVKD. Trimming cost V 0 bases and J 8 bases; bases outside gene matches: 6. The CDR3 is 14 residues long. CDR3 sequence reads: CATSDLRRLAQQYF. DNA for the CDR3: TGTGCCACCAGTGATTTGAGGAGACTAGCTCAGCAGTACTTC.

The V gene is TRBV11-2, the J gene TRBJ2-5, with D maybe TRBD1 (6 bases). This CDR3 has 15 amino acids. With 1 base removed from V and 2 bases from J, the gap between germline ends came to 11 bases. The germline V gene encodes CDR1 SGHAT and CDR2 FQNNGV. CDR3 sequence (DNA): TGTGCCAGCAGCTTAGGACAGGCGGTACAAGAGACCCAGTACTTC. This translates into CASSLGQAVQETQYF.

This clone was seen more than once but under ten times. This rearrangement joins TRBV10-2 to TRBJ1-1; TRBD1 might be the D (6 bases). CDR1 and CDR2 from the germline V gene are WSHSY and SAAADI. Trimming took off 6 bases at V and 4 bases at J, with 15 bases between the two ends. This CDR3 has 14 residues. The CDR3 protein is CASRALKDSTEAFF. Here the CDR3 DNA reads TGCGCCAGCAGAGCCCTTAAGGACAGCACTGAAGCTTTCTTT.

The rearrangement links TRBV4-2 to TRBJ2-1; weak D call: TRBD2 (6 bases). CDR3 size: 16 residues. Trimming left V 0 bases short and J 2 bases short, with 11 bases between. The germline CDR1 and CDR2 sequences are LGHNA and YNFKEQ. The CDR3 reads CASSQDLRTTYNEQFF. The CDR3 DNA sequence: TGTGCCAGCAGCCAAGATCTCAGGACTACCTACAATGAGCAGTTCTTC.

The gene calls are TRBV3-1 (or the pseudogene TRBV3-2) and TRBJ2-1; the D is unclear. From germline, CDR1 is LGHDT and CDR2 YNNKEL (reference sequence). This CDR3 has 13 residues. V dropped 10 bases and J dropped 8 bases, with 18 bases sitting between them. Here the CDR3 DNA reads TGTGCCACCCTTGGGCCAGGCCTCTATGAGCAGTTCTTC. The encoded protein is CATLGPGLYEQFF.

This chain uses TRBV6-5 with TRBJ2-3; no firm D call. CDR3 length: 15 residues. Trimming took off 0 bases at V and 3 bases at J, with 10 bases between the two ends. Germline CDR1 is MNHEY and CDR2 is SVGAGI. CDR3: CASSYSSVPTDTQYF. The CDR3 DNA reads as TGTGCCAGCAGTTACTCGAGTGTACCAACAGATACGCAGTATTTT.

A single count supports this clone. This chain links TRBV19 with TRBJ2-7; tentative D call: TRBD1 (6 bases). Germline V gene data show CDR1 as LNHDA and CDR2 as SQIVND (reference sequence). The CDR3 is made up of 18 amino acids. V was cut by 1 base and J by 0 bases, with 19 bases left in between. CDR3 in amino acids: CASSIVLPDSDSSYEQYF. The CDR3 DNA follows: TGTGCCAGTAGTATAGTCCTCCCGGACAGCGATAGCTCCTACGAGCAGTACTTC. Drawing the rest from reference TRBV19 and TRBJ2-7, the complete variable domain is DGGITQSPKYLFRKEGQNVTLSCEQNLNHDAMYWYRQDPGQGLRLIYYSQIVNDFQKGDIAEGYSVSREKKESFPLTVTSAQKNPTAFYLCASSIVLPDSDSSYEQYFGPGTRLTVT.

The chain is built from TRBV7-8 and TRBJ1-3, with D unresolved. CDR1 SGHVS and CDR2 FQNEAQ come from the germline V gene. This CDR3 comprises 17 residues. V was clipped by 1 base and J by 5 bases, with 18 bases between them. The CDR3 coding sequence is TGTGCCAGCAGCTTAGTCTGGAGGGCCTCGCGGAGAAACACCATATATTTT. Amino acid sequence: CASSLVWRASRRNTIYF.

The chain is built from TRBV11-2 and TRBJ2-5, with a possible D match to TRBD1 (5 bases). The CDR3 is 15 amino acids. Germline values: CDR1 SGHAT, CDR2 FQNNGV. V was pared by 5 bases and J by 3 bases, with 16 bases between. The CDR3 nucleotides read TGTGCCAGCAGCCACTATGGGCCAGGGAAAGAGACCCAGTACTTC. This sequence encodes CASSHYGPGKETQYF.

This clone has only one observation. CDR3 nucleotide sequence: TGTGCCAGCAGCATCCCCCGGGTCCTAGGCACAGATACGCAGTATTTT. Translating gives CASSIPRVLGTDTQYF. This chain uses TRBV5-5 with TRBJ2-3; D unresolved. Looked up from germline, CDR1 is SGHKS and CDR2 is YYEKEE (reference sequence). The CDR3 totals 16 residues. The ends were cut back, 4 bases at V and 1 base at J, with 16 bases in the middle.

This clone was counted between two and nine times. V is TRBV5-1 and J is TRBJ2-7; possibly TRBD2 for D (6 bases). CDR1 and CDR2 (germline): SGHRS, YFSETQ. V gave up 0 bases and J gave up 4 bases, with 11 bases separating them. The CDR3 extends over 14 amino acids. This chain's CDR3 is CASSLAAGKYEQYF. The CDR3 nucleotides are TGCGCCAGCAGCTTGGCCGCGGGAAAATACGAGCAGTACTTC. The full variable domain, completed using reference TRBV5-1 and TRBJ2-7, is KAGVTQTPRYLIKTRGQQVTLSCSPISGHRSVSWYQQTPGQGLQFLFEYFSETQRNKGNFPGRFSGRQFSNSRSEMNVSTLELGDSALYLCASSLAAGKYEQYFGPGTRLTVT.

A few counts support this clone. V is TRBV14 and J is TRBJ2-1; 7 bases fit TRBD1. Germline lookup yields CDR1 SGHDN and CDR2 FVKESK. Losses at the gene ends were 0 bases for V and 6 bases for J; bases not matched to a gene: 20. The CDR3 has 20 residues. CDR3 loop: CASSQDGTATSLPPGNEQFF. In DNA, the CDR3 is TGTGCCAGCAGCCAAGATGGGACAGCGACTTCACTTCCCCCTGGCAATGAGCAGTTCTTC.

CDR3 region: CASSLAGSGTTDTQYF. CDR3 DNA: TGTGCCAGCAGCTTAGCGGGCTCCGGAACCACAGATACGCAGTATTTT. The chain links TRBV7-2 to TRBJ2-3; D is unclear. Trimming removed 0 bases from V and 2 bases from J, with 12 bases in between. The CDR3 is made up of 16 amino acids. Germline V lookup: CDR1 SGHTA, CDR2 FQGNSA.

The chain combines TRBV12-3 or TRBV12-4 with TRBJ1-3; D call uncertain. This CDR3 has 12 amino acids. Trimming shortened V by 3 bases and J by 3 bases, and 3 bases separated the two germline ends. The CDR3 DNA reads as TGTGCCAGCAGTTTGAGTGGAAACACCATATATTTT. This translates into CASSLSGNTIYF.

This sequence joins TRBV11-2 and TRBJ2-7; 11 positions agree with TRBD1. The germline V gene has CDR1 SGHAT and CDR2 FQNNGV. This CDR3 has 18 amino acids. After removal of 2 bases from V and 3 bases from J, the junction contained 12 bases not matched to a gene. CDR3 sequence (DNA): TGTGCCAGCAGCTTACCCTTGGAGAGGGACAGGGGGGTCTACGAGCAGTACTTC. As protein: CASSLPLERDRGVYEQYF.

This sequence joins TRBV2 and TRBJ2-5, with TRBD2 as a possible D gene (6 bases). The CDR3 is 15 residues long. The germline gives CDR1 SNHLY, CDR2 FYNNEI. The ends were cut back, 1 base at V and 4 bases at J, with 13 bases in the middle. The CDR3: CASSEVLLEGETQYF. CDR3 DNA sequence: TGTGCCAGCAGTGAAGTCCTCTTGGAGGGAGAGACCCAGTACTTC.

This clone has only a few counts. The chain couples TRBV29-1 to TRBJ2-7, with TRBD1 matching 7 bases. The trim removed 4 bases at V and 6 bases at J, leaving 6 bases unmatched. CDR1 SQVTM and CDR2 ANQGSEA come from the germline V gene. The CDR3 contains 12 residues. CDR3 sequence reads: CSVGQGKGEQYF. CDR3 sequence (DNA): TGCAGCGTTGGACAGGGTAAGGGCGAGCAGTACTTC.

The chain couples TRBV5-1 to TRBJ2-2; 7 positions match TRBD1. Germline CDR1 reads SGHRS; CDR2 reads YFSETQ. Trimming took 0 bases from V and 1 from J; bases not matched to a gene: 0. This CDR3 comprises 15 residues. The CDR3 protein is CASSLGDRNTGELFF. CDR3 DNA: TGCGCCAGCAGCTTGGGGGACAGGAACACCGGGGAGCTGTTTTTT.

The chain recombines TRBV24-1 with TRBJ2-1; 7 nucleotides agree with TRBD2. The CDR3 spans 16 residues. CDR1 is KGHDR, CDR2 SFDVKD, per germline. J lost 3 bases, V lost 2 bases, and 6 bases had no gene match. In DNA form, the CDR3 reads TGTGCCACCAGTGATTCGGCGGGGGTAAGCTACAATGAGCAGTTCTTC. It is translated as CATSDSAGVSYNEQFF.